This is a list of T cell receptor beta chains from one sample in a study of a mutant IDH1 vaccine in newly diagnosed glioma. No antigen has been assigned to these receptors. Method: immunoSEQ multiplex PCR; TCRdb's copy keeps in-frame clones and lacks some. The sample has approximately 58,000 clones; around 83% are singletons. The sequences come from PBMCs, collected from a glioma patient whose treatment included an IDH1 peptide vaccine. The receptors were gathered from a man aged 25-45 years with glioma. CDR3s include the opening cysteine and the closing phenylalanine or tryptophan. Each record gives: J gene, V gene, CDR3 protein.

j_call: TRBJ2-7; v_call: TRBV5-4; cdr3_aa: CASSGGQGTSYEQYF
j_call: TRBJ1-6; v_call: TRBV13; cdr3_aa: CASNLAREITGDNSPLHF
j_call: TRBJ1-2; v_call: TRBV5-5; cdr3_aa: CASSLRRGGYTF
j_call: TRBJ2-2; v_call: TRBV29-1; cdr3_aa: CSVETDTGELFF
j_call: TRBJ1-5; v_call: TRBV19; cdr3_aa: CATRTGGGGPQHF
j_call: TRBJ1-5; v_call: TRBV7-9; cdr3_aa: CASSLVGGVDSNQPQHF
j_call: TRBJ2-3; v_call: TRBV2; cdr3_aa: CASTQNSDSPTDTQYF
j_call: TRBJ2-5; v_call: TRBV7-9; cdr3_aa: CASSPGVAGSQETQYF
j_call: TRBJ2-7; v_call: TRBV14; cdr3_aa: CASSQTQFRLAGAFRYEQYF
j_call: TRBJ2-7; v_call: TRBV5-1; cdr3_aa: CASNPRREKYEQYF
j_call: TRBJ2-2; v_call: TRBV7-9; cdr3_aa: CALWGQGSPNTGELFF
j_call: TRBJ2-7; v_call: TRBV6-5; cdr3_aa: CASSYSGQRLSEQYF
j_call: TRBJ1-1; v_call: TRBV6-6; cdr3_aa: CASRPLQVGGFF
j_call: .; v_call: TRBV5-1; cdr3_aa: CASSLDRGRNDEQYF
j_call: TRBJ2-5; v_call: TRBV9; cdr3_aa: CASSVRTARGTQYF
j_call: TRBJ2-1; v_call: TRBV15; cdr3_aa: CATSSTGTSGGFSYNEQFF
j_call: TRBJ2-1; v_call: TRBV7-9; cdr3_aa: CASSLIGYNEQFF
j_call: TRBJ2-7; v_call: TRBV4-1; cdr3_aa: CASSQGQEQYF
j_call: TRBJ2-7; v_call: TRBV2; cdr3_aa: CASMATVAFYEQYF
j_call: TRBJ1-1; v_call: TRBV9; cdr3_aa: CASGGGGMNTEAFF
j_call: TRBJ1-2; v_call: TRBV6-6; cdr3_aa: CASRGGANYGYTF
j_call: TRBJ1-4; v_call: TRBV7-9; cdr3_aa: CASGGGSLATNEKLFF
j_call: TRBJ2-7; v_call: TRBV6-5; cdr3_aa: CASSYSVVTSSYEQYF
j_call: TRBJ1-2; v_call: TRBV6-4; cdr3_aa: CASSQTGTGYGYTF
j_call: TRBJ2-7; v_call: TRBV29-1; cdr3_aa: CSVTMPDRAYEQYF
j_call: TRBJ2-7; v_call: TRBV18; cdr3_aa: CASSPEGLAIPYEQYF
j_call: TRBJ1-4; v_call: TRBV29-1; cdr3_aa: CSGRQGNEKLFF
j_call: TRBJ2-7; v_call: TRBV5-1; cdr3_aa: CASSPQGSSYEQYF
j_call: TRBJ1-2; v_call: TRBV6-6; cdr3_aa: CASRPEESANYGYTF
j_call: TRBJ1-2; v_call: TRBV7-2; cdr3_aa: CASSDTGGISYGYTF
j_call: TRBJ2-7; v_call: TRBV5-1; cdr3_aa: CASSQGPSDRLYEQYF
j_call: TRBJ2-1; v_call: TRBV2; cdr3_aa: CASRKQGYEQFF
j_call: TRBJ1-1; v_call: TRBV5-1; cdr3_aa: CASSPLGGKNMNTEAFF
j_call: TRBJ1-2; v_call: TRBV5-5; cdr3_aa: CASSLATGLNYGYTF
j_call: TRBJ2-5; v_call: TRBV6-1; cdr3_aa: CASSAVGRVQETQYF
j_call: TRBJ1-1; v_call: TRBV5-6; cdr3_aa: CASSFSTEAFF
j_call: TRBJ2-3; v_call: TRBV2; cdr3_aa: CASQSHYSTDTQYF
j_call: TRBJ2-2; v_call: TRBV5-1; cdr3_aa: CASSAEVTGELFF
j_call: TRBJ2-7; v_call: TRBV5-6; cdr3_aa: CASSLGVGPGQYF
j_call: TRBJ1-4; v_call: TRBV18; cdr3_aa: CASSPQGATNEKLFF
j_call: TRBJ1-1; v_call: TRBV4-1; cdr3_aa: CASSQFRGPGGTEAFF
j_call: TRBJ1-3; v_call: TRBV5-3; cdr3_aa: CARRRIDRSSGNTIYF
j_call: TRBJ1-2; v_call: TRBV4-1; cdr3_aa: CASSHGGGVRYGYTF
j_call: TRBJ2-7; v_call: TRBV5-6; cdr3_aa: CASSLAWAEQYF
j_call: TRBJ2-7; v_call: TRBV27; cdr3_aa: CASRTGSTSSYEQYF
j_call: TRBJ1-3; v_call: TRBV9; cdr3_aa: CASSPLAGPGNTIYF
j_call: TRBJ1-6; v_call: TRBV19; cdr3_aa: CASTRDRGSPLHF
j_call: TRBJ2-1; v_call: TRBV27; cdr3_aa: CASSRGQSVYDEQFF
j_call: TRBJ2-7; v_call: TRBV6-5; cdr3_aa: CAGRTGTAYEQYF
j_call: TRBJ1-2; v_call: TRBV5-4; cdr3_aa: CASSLVWGASPYGYTF